Included here is one T cell receptor beta chain sequence, with context. Its target is unknown. With V trimmed by 10 bases and J by 5 bases, 7 bases remained unmatched. Germline-derived CDR1 and CDR2 are LGHDT and YNNKEL (reference sequence). This CDR3 is built from 13 residues. Naive and memory CD4+ T cells were cultured with CEF, then survey-sequenced. Some clones are missing from TCRdb's copy, which holds only in-frame ones; the method was immunoSEQ multiplex PCR. The sample carries some 40,000 clones, about four fifths recorded once. This record belongs to a study of CD4 T cells in relation to SARS-CoV-2 and coronaviruses. Study overall: After roughly 11 days of antigen culture, PBMC TCR beta CDR3s were sequenced. Of the patients, fewer than ten were male, a few female, two Hispanic.

Sorted naive or memory CD4+ cells met CEF peptides for 10 days. The chain combines TRBV3-1 (or the pseudogene TRBV3-2) with TRBJ2-5; 10 positions match TRBD1. The sequencing input was naive CD4+ T cells from PBMCs, cultured in vitro. The subset here: naive CD4+ T cells isolated by negative enrichment. The clonotype comes from an adult with COVID-19. Here the CDR3 DNA reads TGTGCCACCTCGACAGGGGGCTCGGAGACCCAGTACTTC. Encoded protein: CATSTGGSETQYF.